Described below is a single T cell receptor (beta chain) sequence and its context. Its matching antigen is unknown. Data came from immunoSEQ multiplex PCR; TCRdb stores just in-frame clones and leaves some out. The data hold some 110,000 clones, with approximately 80% observed a single time. The sample belongs to a study of radiotherapy plus CTLA-4 blockade in lung cancer. Focal radiation and CTLA-4 blockade (ipilimumab) were tested in chemo-refractory metastatic non-small-cell lung cancer patients. Germline CDR1 reads SGHTA; CDR2 reads FQGTGA. This CDR3 has 15 residues. J was trimmed by 4 bases and V by 2 bases; bases with no gene match: 4. Study-wide results and limits: Following radiotherapy plus ipilimumab, tumor-derived TCR clones expanded in the blood.

This material consisted of peripheral blood, taken from a patient treated with radiotherapy plus ipilimumab. This sequence originates from a human donor with non-small cell lung cancer who had a partial response to radiotherapy plus ipilimumab. The chain links TRBV7-3 to TRBJ2-3; 9 bases are a match to TRBD2. The CDR3 sequence: CASSLAGGTSDTQYF. DNA of the CDR3: TGTGCCAGCAGCTTAGCGGGGGGGACATCAGATACGCAGTATTTT.